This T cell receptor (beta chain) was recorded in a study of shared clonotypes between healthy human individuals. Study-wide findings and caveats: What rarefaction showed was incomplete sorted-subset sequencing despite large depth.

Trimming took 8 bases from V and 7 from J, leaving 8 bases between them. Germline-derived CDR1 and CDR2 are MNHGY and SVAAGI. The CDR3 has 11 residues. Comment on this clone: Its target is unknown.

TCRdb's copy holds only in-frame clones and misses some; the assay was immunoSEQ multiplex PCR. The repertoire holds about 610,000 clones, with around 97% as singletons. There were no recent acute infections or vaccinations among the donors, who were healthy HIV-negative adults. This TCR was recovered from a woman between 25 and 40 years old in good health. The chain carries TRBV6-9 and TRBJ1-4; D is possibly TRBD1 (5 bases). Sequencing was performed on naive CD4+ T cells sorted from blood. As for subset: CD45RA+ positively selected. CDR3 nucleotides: TGTGCCAGCGGGGGAGGTGAAAAACTGTTTTTT. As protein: CASGGGEKLFF.